This record concerns one TCR beta chain sequence. This record belongs to a study of beta chain features in type 1 diabetes. Reverse transcribing all isolated RNA meant expressed TCRB transcripts were sequenced. TCRdb's table, derived via immunoSEQ multiplex PCR, lists solely in-frame clones and lacks some. The sample consists of approximately 200,000 clones, around 10% of them appearing once. This clonotype was sampled from a young woman in good health. Material: naive CD4+ T cells from blood.

CDR3 region: CASSLLAGDGNEQFF. CDR3 DNA sequence: TGCGCCAGCAGCTTACTAGCGGGAGATGGCAATGAGCAGTTCTTC. The chain couples TRBV5-1 to TRBJ2-1; TRBD2 agrees at 11 bases. With 2 bases clipped from V and 6 bases from J, the junction kept 4 bases outside the gene matches. The CDR3 length is 15 residues. Per germline, CDR1 SGHRS and CDR2 YFSETQ.